The following is a T cell receptor beta chain sequence with its context. Its antigen is as yet unknown. This sample is part of a study of high-grade serous ovarian cancer treatment subgroups. Study-wide findings and caveats: Higher neoantigen levels went with greater TCR clonal relatedness. Repertoire similarity ranged about 0.095 to 0.79 between tumors of one patient. The analyses considered CDR3 and ignored CDR1 and CDR2. Spatial context was lost because tumors were sequenced in bulk.

Tumor samples were taken before definitive surgery or chemotherapy. This CDR3 comprises 16 residues. Sequencing used immunoSEQ multiplex PCR; TCRdb keeps in-frame clones, though not all of them. This table has roughly 12,000 clones, 80% to 85% appearing once. The sequenced sample was tumor tissue. The TCR sequence derives from a human donor with high-grade serous ovarian cancer. The chain uses TRBV21-1 and TRBJ2-1; the table calls TRBD2, which could not be checked here. TRBV21-1 is labeled a pseudogene. In DNA, the CDR3 is TGTGCCAGCAGCAAGTTTAGGCGGGAGGGCCGTGATGAGCAGTTCTTC. This sequence encodes CASSKFRREGRDEQFF.